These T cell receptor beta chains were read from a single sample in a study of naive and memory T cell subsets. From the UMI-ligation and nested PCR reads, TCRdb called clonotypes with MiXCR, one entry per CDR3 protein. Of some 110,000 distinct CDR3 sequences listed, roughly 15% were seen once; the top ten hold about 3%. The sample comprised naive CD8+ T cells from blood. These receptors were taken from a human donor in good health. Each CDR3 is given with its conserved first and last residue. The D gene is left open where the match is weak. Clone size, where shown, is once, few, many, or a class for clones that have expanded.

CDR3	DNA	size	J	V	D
CASSLGTSRTYEQYF	TGTGCCAGCAGTTTGGGGACTAGCAGAACCTACGAGCAGTACTTC	many	TRBJ2-7	TRBV12-3/TRBV12-4	TRBD2
CASADRGGDEQYF	TGTGCCAGTGCGGACAGGGGCGGTGACGAGCAGTACTTC	many	TRBJ2-7	TRBV6-5	TRBD1
CASSSGDSGDTQYF	TGTGCCAGCAGCTCCGGGGATAGCGGGGATACGCAGTATTTT	few	TRBJ2-3	TRBV7-2	TRBD2
CSVTGGTEAFF	TGCAGCGTGACAGGGGGCACTGAAGCTTTCTTT	many	TRBJ1-1	TRBV29-1	TRBD1
CASSEQVVFYEQYF	TGCGCCAGCAGCGAGCAGGTAGTCTTTTACGAGCAGTACTTC	few	TRBJ2-7	TRBV4-3	.
CASSLYVGSRAEETQYF	TGTGCCAGCAGCTTGTACGTCGGGAGTCGGGCAGAAGAGACCCAGTACTTC	few	TRBJ2-5	TRBV5-6	.
CSVETGIRGYTF	TGCAGCGTTGAAACAGGGATCAGGGGCTACACCTTC	.	TRBJ1-2	TRBV29-1	.
CASNFLSDSGNTIYF	TGTGCCAGTAACTTCTTGTCTGACTCTGGAAACACCATATATTTT	.	TRBJ1-3	TRBV19	.
CASSQELADYYNEQFF	TGTGCCAGCAGCCAAGAGCTAGCGGATTACTACAATGAGCAGTTCTTC	.	TRBJ2-1	TRBV28	TRBD2
CASSTPGVDSEQFF	TGTGCCAGCAGCACCCCCGGCGTGGATAGTGAGCAGTTCTTC	.	TRBJ2-1	TRBV5-4	.
CAWRGQPNTEAFF	TGTGCCTGGAGAGGACAGCCAAACACTGAAGCTTTCTTT	.	TRBJ1-1	TRBV30	.
CASSILAGYNEQFF	TGTGCCAGTAGTATCCTAGCGGGGTACAATGAGCAGTTCTTC	many	TRBJ2-1	TRBV19	TRBD2
CASSLLGDTQYF	TGTGCCAGCAGTCTCCTTGGGGATACGCAGTATTTT	.	TRBJ2-3	TRBV27	.
CASSSHGTSFGSYEQYF	TGTGCCAGCAGTTCTCACGGGACTAGCTTTGGCTCCTACGAGCAGTACTTC	few	TRBJ2-7	TRBV11-1	TRBD2
CASSPWPGVVENEQFF	TGCGCCAGCAGCCCTTGGCCCGGGGTGGTTGAGAATGAGCAGTTCTTC	few	TRBJ2-1	TRBV5-1	.
CASSQRGVSAHEQFF	TGTGCCAGCAGCCAACGAGGGGTCTCTGCTCATGAGCAGTTCTTC	once	TRBJ2-1	TRBV6-2/TRBV6-3	.